Sequencing of this T cell receptor beta chain was carried out in a study of CD8 T cells in ankylosing spondylitis. Points from the study as a whole: Seemingly distinctive of ankylosing spondylitis blood was a TCR beta motif formed by eight highly homologous variants. Relatively scarce in peripheral blood, disease-linked clones were CD8+.

In TCRdb, the 5' RACE reads were re-called with MiXCR into one record per CDR3 protein. Of a few hundred thousand distinct CDR3 sequences in the sample, less than 25% were seen once. Worth noting for this clonotype: Its matching antigen is unknown.

This CDR3 has 15 residues. V usage is TRBV21-1 and J usage is TRBJ2-1. TRBV21-1 constitutes a pseudogene. The TCR originated in a female donor with ankylosing spondylitis or in good health (not recorded which). Sequencing was done on a sample of blood, either unsorted or a sorted T cell fraction (not recorded which). CDR3 in amino acids: CASSRTPTADNEQFF. The CDR3, as DNA: TGTGCCAGCAGCAGAACCCCGACGGCTGACAATGAGCAGTTCTTC.